These 6 T cell receptor beta chains were all obtained from the same sample, sequenced in a study of T cells in Graves' hyperthyroidism and ophthalmopathy. TCR beta CDR3 regions were amplified from RNA. First-round RT-PCR targeting the TCR CDR3 was performed with the HTBI primer set. Each CDR3 protein gets one entry after TCRdb re-called the multiplex PCR reads with MiXCR. Of 660,000 or so distinct CDR3 sequences in the sample, around 20% were seen once. The sample was blood. The receptors stem from a man aged 25 to 45 with Graves' ophthalmopathy.

This clonotype was counted many times. The CDR3 DNA sequence: TGTGCCAGCAGCATCACGGGACAGGGACTGGGGGAGCAGTTCTTC. Protein sequence: CASSITGQGLGEQFF. This chain joins TRBV7-2 and TRBJ2-1; 9 positions agree with TRBD1. From germline, CDR1 is SGHTA and CDR2 FQGNSA. Trimming at V came to 5 bases and at J to 10 bases, leaving 12 bases not matched to a gene. The CDR3 runs 15 residues.

Of note for this clonotype: A read error may produce the germline difference seen at one junction end. CDR3 DNA: TGTGTCAGCAGCTCCACAGGGGCGAACACTGAAGCTTTCTTT. This translates into CVSSSTGANTEAFF. The chain uses TRBV7-3 and TRBJ1-1, with 7 bases lining up with TRBD1. The CDR3 runs to 14 residues. Germline V lookup: CDR1 SGHTA, CDR2 FQGTGA. Supplemented by reference TRBV7-3 and TRBJ1-1, the full variable domain reads GAGVSQTPSNKVTEKGKYVELRCDPISGHTALYWYRQSLGQGPEFLIYFQGTGAADDSGLPNDRFFAVRPEGSVSTLKIQRTERGDSAVYLCVSSSTGANTEAFFGQGTRLTVV.

J is TRBJ1-4 and V is TRBV7-9; D unclear. The V gene lost 5 bases and the J gene lost 5 bases, with 3 bases spanning the gap. CDR1 and CDR2 from the germline V gene are SEHNR and FQNEAQ (reference sequence). The CDR3 contains 11 residues. The CDR3 DNA is TGTGCCAGCAGCAGAAATGAAAAACTGTTTTTT. Its translation: CASSRNEKLFF.

The chain carries TRBV12-3 or TRBV12-4 and TRBJ2-1, with D possibly being TRBD2 (5 bases). The V end lost 1 base, the J end lost 1 base, and 14 bases lay between the germline ends. The CDR3 sequence is 17 residues long. The CDR3 here is CASSLEWLEVSYNEQFF. CDR3 coding DNA: TGTGCCAGCAGTTTAGAGTGGCTGGAGGTATCCTACAATGAGCAGTTCTTC.

CDR3 nucleotide sequence: TGTGCCAGCAGCTACACCGGGACGGCCCTAGATACGCAGTATTTT. Translated, it gives CASSYTGTALDTQYF. The V call is TRBV9, the J call TRBJ2-3; D possibly uses TRBD1 or TRBD2 (5 bases each). The CDR3 runs 15 residues. The germline CDR1 and CDR2 sequences are SGDLS and YYNGEE. Between the trimmed V and J ends, which lost 4 bases and 5 bases, there was a span of 17 bases.

The rearrangement joins TRBV4-1 to TRBJ1-5; D uncertain. Germline V gene lookup returns CDR1 MGHRA and CDR2 YSYEKL. V was shortened by 3 bases and J by 6 bases, with 15 bases between the two germline ends. This CDR3 has 15 amino acids. The CDR3 region has the DNA TGCGCCAGCAGCCACGTAGACTCTGAAGGTCAGCCCCAGCATTTT. Encoded protein: CASSHVDSEGQPQHF.